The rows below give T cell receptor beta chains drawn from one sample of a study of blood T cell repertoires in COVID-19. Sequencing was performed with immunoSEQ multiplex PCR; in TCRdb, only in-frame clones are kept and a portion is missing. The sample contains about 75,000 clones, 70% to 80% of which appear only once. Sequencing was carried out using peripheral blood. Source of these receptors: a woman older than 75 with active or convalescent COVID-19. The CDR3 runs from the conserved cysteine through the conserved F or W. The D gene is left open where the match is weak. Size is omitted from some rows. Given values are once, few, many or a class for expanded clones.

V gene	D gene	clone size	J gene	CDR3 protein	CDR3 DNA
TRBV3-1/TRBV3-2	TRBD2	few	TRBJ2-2	CASSHLTSGNTGELFF	TGTGCCAGCAGCCATCTGACTAGCGGGAACACCGGGGAGCTGTTTTTT
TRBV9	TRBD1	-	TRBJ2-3	CASSVAGQGYTDTQYF	TGTGCCAGCAGCGTTGCGGGACAGGGATACACAGATACGCAGTATTTT
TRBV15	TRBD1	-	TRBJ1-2	CATSRDRGQGNGYTF	TGTGCCACCAGCAGAGATCGCGGACAGGGGAATGGCTACACCTTC
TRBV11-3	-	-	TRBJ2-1	CASSFGGTFGPYNEQFF	TGTGCCAGCAGCTTCGGCGGAACCTTCGGCCCCTACAATGAGCAGTTCTTC
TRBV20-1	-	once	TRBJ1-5	CSASGLGQWGNQPQHF	TGCAGTGCTAGTGGTTTGGGACAATGGGGCAATCAGCCCCAGCATTTT
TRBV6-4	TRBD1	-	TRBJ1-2	CASSVQAGGVYGYTF	TGTGCCAGCAGTGTGCAAGCAGGGGGCGTCTATGGCTACACCTTC
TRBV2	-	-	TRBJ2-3	CASRGGADTQYF	TGTGCCAGCAGGGGGGGGGCGGATACGCAGTATTTT
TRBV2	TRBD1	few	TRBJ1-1	CASSPWTGQNTEAFF	TGTGCCAGCAGTCCTTGGACAGGCCAGAACACTGAAGCTTTCTTT
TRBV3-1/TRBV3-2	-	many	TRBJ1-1	CASSQDHGGTEAFF	TGTGCCAGCAGCCAAGATCACGGGGGCACTGAAGCTTTCTTT
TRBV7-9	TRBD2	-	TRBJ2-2	CASSLASGSSGELFF	TGTGCCAGCAGCTTAGCTAGCGGGAGTTCCGGGGAGCTGTTTTTT
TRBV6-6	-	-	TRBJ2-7	CASTPVGKYEQYF	TGTGCCAGCACACCCGTTGGCAAGTACGAGCAGTACTTC
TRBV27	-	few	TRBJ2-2	CASFPAYQTRGGGPGELFF	TGTGCCAGTTTTCCCGCTTATCAAACAAGAGGAGGGGGCCCCGGGGAGCTGTTTTTT
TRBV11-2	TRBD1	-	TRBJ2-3	CASSFDRVHTDTQYF	TGTGCCAGCAGCTTCGACAGGGTTCATACAGATACGCAGTATTTT
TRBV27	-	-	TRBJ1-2	CASSSGNYGYTF	TGTGCCAGCAGCTCGGGTAACTATGGCTACACCTTC
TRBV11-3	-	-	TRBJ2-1	CASSTGLSGIYNEQFF	TGTGCCAGCAGCACGGGACTTTCGGGGATTTACAATGAGCAGTTCTTC
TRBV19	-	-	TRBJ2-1	CASSIDIGTQYYNEQFF	TGTGCCAGTAGTATAGATATCGGGACACAATATTACAATGAGCAGTTCTTC
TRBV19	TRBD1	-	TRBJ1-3	CASSMQGTDTIYF	TGTGCCAGTAGTATGCAGGGGACAGACACCATATATTTT
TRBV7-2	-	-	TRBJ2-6	CASSPRGRGDSGANVLTF	TGTGCCAGCAGCCCTCGGGGCAGGGGCGACTCTGGGGCCAACGTCCTGACTTTC
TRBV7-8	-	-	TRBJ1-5	CASSLVQKNSNQPQHF	TGTGCCAGCAGCTTAGTACAGAAAAATAGCAATCAGCCCCAGCATTTT
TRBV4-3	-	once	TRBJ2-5	CASSPVRGAGTETQYF	TGCGCCAGCAGCCCAGTCAGGGGGGCGGGGACGGAGACCCAGTACTTC